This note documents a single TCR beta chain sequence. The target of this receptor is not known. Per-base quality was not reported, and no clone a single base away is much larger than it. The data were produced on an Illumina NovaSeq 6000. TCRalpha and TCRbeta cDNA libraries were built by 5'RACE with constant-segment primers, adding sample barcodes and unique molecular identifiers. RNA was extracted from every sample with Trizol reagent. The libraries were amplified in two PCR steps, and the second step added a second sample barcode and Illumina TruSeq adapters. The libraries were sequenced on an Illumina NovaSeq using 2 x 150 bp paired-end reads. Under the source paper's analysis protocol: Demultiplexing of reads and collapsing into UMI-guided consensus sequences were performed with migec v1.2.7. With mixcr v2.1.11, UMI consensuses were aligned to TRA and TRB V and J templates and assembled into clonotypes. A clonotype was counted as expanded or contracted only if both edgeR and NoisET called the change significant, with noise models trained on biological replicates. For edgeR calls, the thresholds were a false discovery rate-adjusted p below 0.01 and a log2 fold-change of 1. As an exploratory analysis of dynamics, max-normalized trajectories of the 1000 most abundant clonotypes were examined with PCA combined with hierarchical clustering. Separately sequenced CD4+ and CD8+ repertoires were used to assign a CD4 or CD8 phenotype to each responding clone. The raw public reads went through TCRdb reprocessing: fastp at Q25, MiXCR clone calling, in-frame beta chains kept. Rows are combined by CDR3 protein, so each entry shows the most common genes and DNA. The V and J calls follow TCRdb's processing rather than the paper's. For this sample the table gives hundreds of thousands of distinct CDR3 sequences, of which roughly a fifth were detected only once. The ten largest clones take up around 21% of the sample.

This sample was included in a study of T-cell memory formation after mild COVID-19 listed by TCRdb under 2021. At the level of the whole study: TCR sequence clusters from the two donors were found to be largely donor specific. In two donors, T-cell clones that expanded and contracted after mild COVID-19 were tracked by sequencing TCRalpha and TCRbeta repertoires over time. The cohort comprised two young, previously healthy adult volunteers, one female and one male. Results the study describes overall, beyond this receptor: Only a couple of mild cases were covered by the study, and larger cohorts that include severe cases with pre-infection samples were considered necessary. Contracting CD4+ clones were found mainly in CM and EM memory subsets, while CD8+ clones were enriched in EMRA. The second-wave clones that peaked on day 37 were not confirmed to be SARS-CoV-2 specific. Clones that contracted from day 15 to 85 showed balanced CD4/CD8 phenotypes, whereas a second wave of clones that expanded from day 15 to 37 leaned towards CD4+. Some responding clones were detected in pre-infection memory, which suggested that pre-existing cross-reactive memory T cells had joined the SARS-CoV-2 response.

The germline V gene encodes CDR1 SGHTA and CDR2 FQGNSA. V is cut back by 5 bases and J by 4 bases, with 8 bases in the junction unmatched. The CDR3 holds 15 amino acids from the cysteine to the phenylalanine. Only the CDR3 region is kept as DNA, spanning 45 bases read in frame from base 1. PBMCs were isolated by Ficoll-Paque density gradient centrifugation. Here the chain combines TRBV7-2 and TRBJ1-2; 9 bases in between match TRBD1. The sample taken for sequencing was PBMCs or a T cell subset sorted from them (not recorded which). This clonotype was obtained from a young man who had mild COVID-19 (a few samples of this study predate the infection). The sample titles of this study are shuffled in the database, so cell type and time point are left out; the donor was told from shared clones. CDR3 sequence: CASSLRDRVLYGYTF. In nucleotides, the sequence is TGTGCCAGCAGCCTCCGGGACAGGGTTCTCTATGGCTACACCTTC.